This T cell receptor (beta chain) was obtained from a study of blood T cell repertoires in COVID-19. Germline V gives CDR1 SGHRS, CDR2 YFSETQ. V lost 4 bases and J lost 4, with 19 bases in between. The CDR3 consists of 16 residues. In the source study's methods: Counts of nucleated cells, estimated from reference gene primer amplification, were obtained. Measured with immunoSEQ multiplex PCR; TCRdb has only the in-frame clones, and not every one. From that table come the V and J calls and clone size; the DNA was used to work out D and trimming. Of 120,000 to 150,000 clones listed, under 90% are singletons. In terms of age and location, participants ranged from roughly 18 to 90 years and lived in under 30 US areas. Which cohort a participant joined came from the clinical history participants gave.

V usage is TRBV5-1 and J usage is TRBJ2-3; tentative D call: TRBD2 (6 bases). Input material: PBMCs or T cells enriched from blood (not recorded which). This sequence originates from a man aged 50 to 59 in a cohort exposed to, infected with or recovered from COVID-19 (not recorded which). The CDR3 spells CASSPGTEVRSDTQYF. CDR3 bases: TGCGCCAGCAGCCCCGGGACTGAGGTTAGGTCAGATACGCAGTATTTT.